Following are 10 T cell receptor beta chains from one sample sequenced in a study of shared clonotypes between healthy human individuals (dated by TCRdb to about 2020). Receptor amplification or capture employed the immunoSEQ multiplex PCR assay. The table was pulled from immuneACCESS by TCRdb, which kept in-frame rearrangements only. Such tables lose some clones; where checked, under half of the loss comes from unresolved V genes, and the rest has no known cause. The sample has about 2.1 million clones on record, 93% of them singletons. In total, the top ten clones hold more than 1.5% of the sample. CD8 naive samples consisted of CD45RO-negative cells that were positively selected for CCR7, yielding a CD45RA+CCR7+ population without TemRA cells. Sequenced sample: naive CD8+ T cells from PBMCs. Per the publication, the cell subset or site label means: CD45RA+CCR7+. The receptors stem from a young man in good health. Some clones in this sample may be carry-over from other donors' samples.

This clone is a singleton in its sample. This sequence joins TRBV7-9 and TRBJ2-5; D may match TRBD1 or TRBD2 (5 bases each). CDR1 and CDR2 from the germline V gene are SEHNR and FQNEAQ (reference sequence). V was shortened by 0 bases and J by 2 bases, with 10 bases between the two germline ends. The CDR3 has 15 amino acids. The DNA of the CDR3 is TGTGCCAGCAGCTTAGCGGGGACGTCACAAGAGACCCAGTACTTC. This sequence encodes CASSLAGTSQETQYF. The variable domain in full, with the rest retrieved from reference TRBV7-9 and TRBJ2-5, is DTGVSQNPRHKITKRGQNVTFRCDPISEHNRLYWYRQTLGQGPEFLTYFQNEAQLEKSRLLSDRFSAERPKGSFSTLEIQRTEQGDSAMYLCASSLAGTSQETQYFGPGTRLLVL.

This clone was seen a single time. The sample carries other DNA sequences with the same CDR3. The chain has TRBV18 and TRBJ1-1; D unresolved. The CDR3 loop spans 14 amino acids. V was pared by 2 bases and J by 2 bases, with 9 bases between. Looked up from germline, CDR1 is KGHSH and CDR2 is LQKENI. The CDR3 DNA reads TGTGCCAGCTCACCATCGCGACTTAACACTGAAGCTTTCTTT. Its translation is CASSPSRLNTEAFF. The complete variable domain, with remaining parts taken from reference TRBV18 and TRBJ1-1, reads NAGVMQNPRHLVRRRGQEARLRCSPMKGHSHVYWYRQLPEEGLKFMVYLQKENIIDESGMPKERFSAEFPKEGPSILRIQQVVRGDSAAYFCASSPSRLNTEAFFGQGTRLTVV.

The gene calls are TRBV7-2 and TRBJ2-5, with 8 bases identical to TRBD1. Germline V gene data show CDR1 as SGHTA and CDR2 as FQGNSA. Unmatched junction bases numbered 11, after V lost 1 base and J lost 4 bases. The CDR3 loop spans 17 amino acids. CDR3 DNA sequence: TGTGCCAGCAGCTTAGATATTTGGCAGGGGGCGGGAGAGACCCAGTACTTC. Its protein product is CASSLDIWQGAGETQYF.

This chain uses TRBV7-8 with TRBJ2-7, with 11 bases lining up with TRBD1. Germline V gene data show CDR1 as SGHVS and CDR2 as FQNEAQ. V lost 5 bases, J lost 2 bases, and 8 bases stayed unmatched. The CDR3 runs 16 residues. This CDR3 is CASSGRTGGDPYEQYF. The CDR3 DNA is TGTGCCAGCAGCGGGCGGACAGGGGGCGACCCCTACGAGCAGTACTTC.

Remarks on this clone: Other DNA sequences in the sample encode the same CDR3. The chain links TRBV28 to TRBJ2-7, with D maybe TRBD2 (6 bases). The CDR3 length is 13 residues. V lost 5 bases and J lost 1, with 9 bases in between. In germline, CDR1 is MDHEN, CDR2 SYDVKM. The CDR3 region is CASSLRGSYEQYF. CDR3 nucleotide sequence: TGTGCCAGCAGTCTCCGGGGGTCCTACGAGCAGTACTTC.

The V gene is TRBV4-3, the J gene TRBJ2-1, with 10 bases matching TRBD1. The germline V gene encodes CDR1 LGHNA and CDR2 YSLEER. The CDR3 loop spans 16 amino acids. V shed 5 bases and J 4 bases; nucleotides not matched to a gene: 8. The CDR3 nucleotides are TGCGCCAGCAGCACTAGACAGGGGGCGGTGTACAATGAGCAGTTCTTC. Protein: CASSTRQGAVYNEQFF.

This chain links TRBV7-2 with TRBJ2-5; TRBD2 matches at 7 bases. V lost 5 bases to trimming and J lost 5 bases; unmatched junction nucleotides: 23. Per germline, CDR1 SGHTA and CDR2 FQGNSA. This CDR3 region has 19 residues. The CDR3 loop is CASSRNIWSGGRLVETQYF. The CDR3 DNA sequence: TGTGCCAGCAGCAGAAACATTTGGTCGGGAGGTAGGTTGGTGGAGACCCAGTACTTC.

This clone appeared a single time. CDR3 sequence (DNA): TGTGCCAGCAGCCGGCGGGGTACCCTAATGAACACTGAAGCTTTCTTT. Translation gives CASSRRGTLMNTEAFF. The rearrangement uses TRBV11-2 and TRBJ1-1, with no clear D. V lost 5 bases, J lost 0 bases, and 16 bases lay in between. This CDR3 has 16 residues. CDR1 and CDR2 from the germline V gene are SGHAT and FQNNGV.

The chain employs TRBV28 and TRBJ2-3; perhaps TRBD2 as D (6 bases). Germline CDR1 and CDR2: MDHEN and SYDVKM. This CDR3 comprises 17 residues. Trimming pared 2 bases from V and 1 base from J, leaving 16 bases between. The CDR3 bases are TGTGCCAGCAGTTTAGGCGCGGGGATTACAGGCACAGATACGCAGTATTTT. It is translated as CASSLGAGITGTDTQYF.

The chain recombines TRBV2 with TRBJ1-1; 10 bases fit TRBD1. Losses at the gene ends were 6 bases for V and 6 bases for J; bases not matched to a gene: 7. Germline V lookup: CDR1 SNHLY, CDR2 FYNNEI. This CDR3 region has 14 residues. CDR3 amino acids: CASRETGGIPEAFF. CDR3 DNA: TGTGCCAGCAGGGAGACAGGGGGCATCCCTGAAGCTTTCTTT.